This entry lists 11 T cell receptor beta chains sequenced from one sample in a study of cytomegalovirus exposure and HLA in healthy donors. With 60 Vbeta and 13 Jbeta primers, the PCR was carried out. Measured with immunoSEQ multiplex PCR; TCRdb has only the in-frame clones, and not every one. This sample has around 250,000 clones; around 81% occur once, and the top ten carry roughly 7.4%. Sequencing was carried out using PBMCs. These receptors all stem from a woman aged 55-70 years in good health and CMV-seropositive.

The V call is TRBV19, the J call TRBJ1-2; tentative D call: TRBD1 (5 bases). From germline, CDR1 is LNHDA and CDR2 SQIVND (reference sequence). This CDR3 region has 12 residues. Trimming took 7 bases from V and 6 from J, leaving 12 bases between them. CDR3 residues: CASTGIKHGYTF. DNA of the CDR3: TGTGCCAGTACAGGGATCAAACATGGCTACACCTTC.

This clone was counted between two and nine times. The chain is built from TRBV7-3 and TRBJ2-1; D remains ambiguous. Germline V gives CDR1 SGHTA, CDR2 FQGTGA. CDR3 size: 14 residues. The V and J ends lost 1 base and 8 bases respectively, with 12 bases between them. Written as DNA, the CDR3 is TGTGCCAGCAGCTTAAGCCCACGGAGCCATGAGCAGTTCTTC. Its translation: CASSLSPRSHEQFF.

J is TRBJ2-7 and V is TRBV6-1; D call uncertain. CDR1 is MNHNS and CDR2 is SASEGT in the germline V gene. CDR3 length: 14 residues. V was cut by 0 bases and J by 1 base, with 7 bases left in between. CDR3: CASSEAYRSYEQYF. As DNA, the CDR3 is TGTGCCAGCAGTGAAGCGTACAGATCCTACGAGCAGTACTTC.

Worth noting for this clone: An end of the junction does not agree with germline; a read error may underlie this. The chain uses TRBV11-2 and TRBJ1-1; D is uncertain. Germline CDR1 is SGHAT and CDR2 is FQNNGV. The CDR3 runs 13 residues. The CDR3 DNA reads TGTGCCAGCAGCTTAGCTTTTCGCGGGGTAGTAGGGTTT. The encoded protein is CASSLAFRGVVGF.

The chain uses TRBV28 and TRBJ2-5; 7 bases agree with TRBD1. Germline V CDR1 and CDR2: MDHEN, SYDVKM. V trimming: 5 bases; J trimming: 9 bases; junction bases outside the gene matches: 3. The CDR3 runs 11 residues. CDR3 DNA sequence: TGTGCCAGCAGTCTAAGGGGGCCCCAGTACTTC. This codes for CASSLRGPQYF.

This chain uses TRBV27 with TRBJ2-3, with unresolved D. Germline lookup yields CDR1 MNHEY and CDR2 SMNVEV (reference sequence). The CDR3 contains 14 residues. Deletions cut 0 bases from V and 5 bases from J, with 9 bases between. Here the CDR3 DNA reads TGTGCCAGCAGTTTATCGCTTCACGGAGATACGCAGTATTTT. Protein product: CASSLSLHGDTQYF.

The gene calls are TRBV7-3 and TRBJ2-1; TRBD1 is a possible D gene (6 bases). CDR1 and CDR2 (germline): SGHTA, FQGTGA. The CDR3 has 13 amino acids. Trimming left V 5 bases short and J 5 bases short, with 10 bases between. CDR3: CASSQTGNNEQFF. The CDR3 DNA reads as TGTGCCAGCAGCCAAACAGGGAACAATGAGCAGTTCTTC.

The CDR3 region is CASSFIQTGQGSEQYF. In nucleotides, the CDR3 is TGTGCCAGCAGCTTCATCCAGACGGGACAGGGTAGCGAGCAGTACTTC. The chain carries TRBV5-5 and TRBJ2-7, with 9 positions matching TRBD1. The CDR3 contains 16 residues. Losses at the gene ends were 2 bases for V and 6 bases for J; bases not matched to a gene: 12. Per germline, CDR1 SGHKS and CDR2 YYEKEE (reference sequence).

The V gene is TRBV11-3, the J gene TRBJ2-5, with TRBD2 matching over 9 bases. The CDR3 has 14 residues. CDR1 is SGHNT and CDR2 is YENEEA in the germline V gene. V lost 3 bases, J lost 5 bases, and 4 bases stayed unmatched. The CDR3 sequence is CASSFSGGKETQYF. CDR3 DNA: TGTGCCAGCAGCTTTAGCGGGGGAAAGGAGACCCAGTACTTC.

The CDR3 coding sequence is TGCGCCAGCAGTGGAGGACAGCTGAACACTGAAGCTTTCTTT. It translates to CASSGGQLNTEAFF. This chain joins TRBV10-1 and TRBJ1-1; D possibly corresponds to TRBD1 (6 bases). Germline CDR1 reads WNHNN; CDR2 reads SYGVQD (reference sequence). This CDR3 contains 14 residues. V shed 4 bases and J shed 0 bases, with 9 bases lying between them.

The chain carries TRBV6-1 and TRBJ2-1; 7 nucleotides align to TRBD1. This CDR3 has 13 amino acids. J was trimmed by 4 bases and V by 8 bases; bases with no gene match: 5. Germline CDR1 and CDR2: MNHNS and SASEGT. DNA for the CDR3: TGTGCCAGCGAACAGGGGAATTACAATGAGCAGTTCTTC. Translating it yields CASEQGNYNEQFF.